These 4 T cell receptor beta chains came from one sample sequenced in a study of PD-1 blockade in classical Hodgkin lymphoma. Profiled with immunoSEQ multiplex PCR; TCRdb holds only in-frame clones, not every one. The table lists some 15,000 clones, 88% of them singletons. Noted time point: cycle 4 day 1 (C4D1), after more than 5 weeks of nivolumab. Every patient relapsed after autologous stem cell transplantation, and brentuximab vedotin exposure varied. CD4+ T cells were purified from thawed PBMCs by negative selection. The sequencing used CD4+ T cells from blood, collected before the fourth cycle of nivolumab. The receptor set was obtained from a human donor with classical Hodgkin lymphoma.

CDR3 region: CASSSGQGLGQPQHF. CDR3 sequence (DNA): TGTGCCAGCTCATCTGGACAGGGTTTGGGTCAGCCCCAGCATTTT. The rearrangement links TRBV18 to TRBJ1-5, with TRBD1 identical over 8 bases. V lost 5 bases and J lost 6; bases outside the gene matches: 9. This CDR3 has 15 residues. Per germline, CDR1 KGHSH and CDR2 LQKENI.

The chain uses TRBV9 and TRBJ1-2; a possible D gene is TRBD1 (6 bases). The germline V and J ends were trimmed by 3 bases and 2 bases, with 17 bases remaining between them. Germline loops: CDR1 SGDLS, CDR2 YYNGEE. The length of the CDR3 is 16 residues. The CDR3 DNA is TGTGCCAGCAGCGCCGGACAGAAGGCCTTGAACTATGGCTACACCTTC. Translated: CASSAGQKALNYGYTF.

The genes are TRBV20-1 and TRBJ1-1; D unclear. V was clipped by 3 bases and J by 4 bases, with 6 bases between them. Germline loops: CDR1 DFQATT, CDR2 SNEGSKA (reference sequence). This CDR3 has 11 residues. In DNA form, the CDR3 reads TGCAGTGCTAGCGGGTTCACTGAAGCTTTCTTT. This codes for CSASGFTEAFF.

The chain couples TRBV5-1 to TRBJ1-3; 8 bases map to TRBD1. There are 14 residues in the CDR3. The germline gives CDR1 SGHRS, CDR2 YFSETQ. The V segment lost 4 bases and the J segment 3 bases; nucleotides outside the gene matches: 3. Written as DNA, the CDR3 is TGCGCCAGCAGCCTACAGGGGGATGGAAACACCATATATTTT. Translated, it gives CASSLQGDGNTIYF. The variable domain in full, with the rest retrieved from reference TRBV5-1 and TRBJ1-3, is KAGVTQTPRYLIKTRGQQVTLSCSPISGHRSVSWYQQTPGQGLQFLFEYFSETQRNKGNFPGRFSGRQFSNSRSEMNVSTLELGDSALYLCASSLQGDGNTIYFGEGSWLTVV.